The clone carrying this T cell receptor beta chain occurred a few times. Antigen: not known. This sample was taken from a study of cytomegalovirus exposure and HLA in healthy donors. Study information: One earlier analysis, a look at roughly 180 million T cells, found some 100 million unique TCR beta sequences.

Findings of the study overall: The study labeled 150 to 200 TCR beta chains cytomegalovirus-associated. Some public TCRs appeared in many individuals, while most sequences were rare. One variant, a missense change in DCLRE1C, was linked in a later analysis to TCR beta V- and J-gene trimming.

Primers for the PCR totalled 60 Vbeta and 13 Jbeta. Data came from immunoSEQ multiplex PCR; TCRdb stores just in-frame clones and leaves some out. The data contain some 140,000 clones, over 70% of them singletons. The sequenced sample was PBMCs. This receptor was taken from a man between 18 and 35 years old in good health and CMV-seronegative.

The CDR3 protein is CASSPGAGGNSPLHF. In DNA, the CDR3 is TGTGCCAGCTCACCAGGGGCAGGGGGGAATTCACCCCTCCACTTT. The chain links TRBV18 to TRBJ1-6; TRBD1 matches at 7 bases. This CDR3 is built from 15 residues. V was pared by 2 bases and J by 7 bases, with 5 bases of the junction left unmatched. Germline V gene data show CDR1 as KGHSH and CDR2 as LQKENI.